This T cell receptor (beta chain) was retrieved from a study of T cells in Graves' hyperthyroidism and ophthalmopathy. The V end was cut by 0 bases, the J end by 3 bases, with 9 bases between. The germline CDR1 and CDR2 sequences are LGHNA and YNFKEQ. CDR3 length equals 16 residues. Amplified TCR beta CDR3 regions came from RNA transcripts. Primed by the HTBI set, a first-round RT-PCR was run on the TCR CDR3. TCRdb re-called the multiplex PCR reads with MiXCR, one entry per CDR3 protein. The sample has 360,000 or so distinct CDR3 sequences, approximately 14% seen once. Clinical symptoms, serum thyroxine, TRAb, thyroid ultrasound and orbital computed tomography established diagnosis. This clonotype was observed once.

The J gene is TRBJ2-6, the V gene TRBV4-2; the D is unclear. The sequenced sample consisted of blood. This receptor was obtained from a woman aged 55-70 years with Graves' ophthalmopathy. CDR3 sequence reads: CASSQDLVSGANVLTF. In nucleotides, the CDR3 is TGTGCCAGCAGCCAAGATCTTGTCAGTGGGGCCAACGTCCTGACTTTC.